The T cell receptor beta chain described here comes from a study of blood T cell repertoires in COVID-19. Clones were read by immunoSEQ multiplex PCR, and TCRdb kept only the in-frame ones, dropping some. This sample has approximately 85,000 clones, with approximately 89% found just once. The CDR3 extends over 16 amino acids. Germline CDR1 is SGHVS and CDR2 is FQNEAQ. Trimming stripped 1 base from V and 5 bases from J, with 15 bases between. The chain employs TRBV7-8 and TRBJ1-5, with a weak D call TRBD1 (6 bases). The sequence was obtained from a man in his fifties with acute or convalescent COVID-19. Specimen: peripheral blood. The CDR3 bases are TGTGCCAGCAGCTTAGGGTACAGGGATTTGCATCAGCCCCAGCATTTT. Protein product: CASSLGYRDLHQPQHF.